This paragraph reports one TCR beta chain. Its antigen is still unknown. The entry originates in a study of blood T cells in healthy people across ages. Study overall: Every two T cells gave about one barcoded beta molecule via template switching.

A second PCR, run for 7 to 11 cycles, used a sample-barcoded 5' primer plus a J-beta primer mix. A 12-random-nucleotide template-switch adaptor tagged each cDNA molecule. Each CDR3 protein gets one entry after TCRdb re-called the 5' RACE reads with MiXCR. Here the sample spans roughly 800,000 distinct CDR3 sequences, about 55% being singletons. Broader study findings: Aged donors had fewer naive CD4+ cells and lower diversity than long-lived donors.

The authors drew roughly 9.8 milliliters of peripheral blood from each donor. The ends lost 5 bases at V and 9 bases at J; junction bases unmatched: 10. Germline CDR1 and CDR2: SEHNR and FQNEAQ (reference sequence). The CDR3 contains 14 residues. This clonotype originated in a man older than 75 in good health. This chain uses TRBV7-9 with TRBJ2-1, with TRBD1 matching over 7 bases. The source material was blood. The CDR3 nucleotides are TGTGCCAGCAGCCTCGGACAGGCCGTCGGTGAGCAGTTCTTC. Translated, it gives CASSLGQAVGEQFF.